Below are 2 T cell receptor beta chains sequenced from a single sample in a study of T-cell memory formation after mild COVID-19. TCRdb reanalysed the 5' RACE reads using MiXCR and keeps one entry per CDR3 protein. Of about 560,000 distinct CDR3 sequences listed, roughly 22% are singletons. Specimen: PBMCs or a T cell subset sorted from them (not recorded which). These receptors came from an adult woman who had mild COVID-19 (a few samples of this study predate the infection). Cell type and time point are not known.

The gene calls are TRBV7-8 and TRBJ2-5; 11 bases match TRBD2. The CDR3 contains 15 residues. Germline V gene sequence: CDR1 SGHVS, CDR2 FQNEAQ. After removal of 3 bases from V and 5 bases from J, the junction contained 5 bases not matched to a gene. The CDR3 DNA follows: TGTGCCAGCAGCTTTACTAGCGGGGGAGGTGAGACCCAGTACTTC. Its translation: CASSFTSGGGETQYF. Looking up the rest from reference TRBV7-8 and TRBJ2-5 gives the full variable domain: GAGVSQSPRYKVAKRGQDVALRCDPISGHVSLFWYQQALGQGPEFLTYFQNEAQLDKSGLPSDRFFAERPEGSVSTLKIQRTQQEDSAVYLCASSFTSGGGETQYFGPGTRLLVL.

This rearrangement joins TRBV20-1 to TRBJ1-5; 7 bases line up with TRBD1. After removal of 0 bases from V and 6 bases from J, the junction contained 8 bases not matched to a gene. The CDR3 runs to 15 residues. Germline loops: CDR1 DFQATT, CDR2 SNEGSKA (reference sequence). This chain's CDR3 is CSARETGTRSQPQHF. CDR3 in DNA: TGCAGTGCTAGAGAGACAGGGACGAGGAGTCAGCCCCAGCATTTT.